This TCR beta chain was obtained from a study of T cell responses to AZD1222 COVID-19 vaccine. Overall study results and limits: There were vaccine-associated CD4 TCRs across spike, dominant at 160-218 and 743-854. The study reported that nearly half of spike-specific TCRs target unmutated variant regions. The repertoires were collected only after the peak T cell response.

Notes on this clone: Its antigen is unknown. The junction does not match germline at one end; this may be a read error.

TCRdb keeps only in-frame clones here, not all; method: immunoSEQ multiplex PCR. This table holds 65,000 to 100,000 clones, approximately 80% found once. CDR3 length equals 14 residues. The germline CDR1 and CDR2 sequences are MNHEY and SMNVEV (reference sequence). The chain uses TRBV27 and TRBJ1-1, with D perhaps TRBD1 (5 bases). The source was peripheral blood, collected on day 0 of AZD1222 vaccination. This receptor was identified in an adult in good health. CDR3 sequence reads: CASRLRGTNSEAFF. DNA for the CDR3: TGTGCCAGCAGGCTTCGGGGCACGAACTCTGAAGCTTTCTTT.